This T cell receptor (beta chain) emerged from a study of post-analysis software for immune sequencing data. Study-wide context: The disease courses spanned relapsing-remitting, secondary progressive and progressive-relapsing forms of multiple sclerosis.

Study findings and constraints: Controls' normalized Chao1 diversity significantly exceeded that of multiple sclerosis patients. Included in a set of a few TRBV segments more frequent in patients than controls were TRBV5-6, TRBV5-1 and TRBV20-1.

Unique molecular identifiers tagged the TCR beta cDNA libraries. Some 500,000 cDNA molecules were obtained per 1 to 10 million input T cells. Via MiXCR, TCRdb re-called the PCR reads, giving one row per CDR3 protein. The sample lists around 180,000 distinct CDR3 sequences; around 30% were seen once. Concerning this clonotype itself: The antigen remains undetermined.

V lost 0 bases and J lost 7, with 8 bases in between. The CDR3 extends over 14 amino acids. Germline V gene lookup returns CDR1 SGHRS and CDR2 YFSETQ. The source material was blood. The receptor was isolated from a girl aged 10 to 17 with multiple sclerosis. V usage is TRBV5-1 and J usage is TRBJ1-6; D remains unclear. The CDR3 bases are TGCGCCAGCAGCTTGGAAGCTCGGAATTCACCCCTCCACTTT. It encodes CASSLEARNSPLHF.